The TCR beta chain described here comes from a study of CD8+ T cells in alopecia areata (dated by TCRdb to 2016 to 2018). The study in broad terms: Treated patients were enrolled in an open-label pilot trial of oral tofacitinib at 5 to 10 mg twice daily for moderate-to-severe alopecia areata. Scalp clonality was compared across normal scalp (n=4), patchy alopecia areata scalp (n=8), and alopecia totalis/universalis scalp (n=8). Patients stayed on tofacitinib for 6 to 18 months and then had 6 months of follow-up off drug so that delayed response and recurrence could be assessed. Disease severity in treated patients was measured with the SALT score, which quantifies the percentage of affected scalp surface area. In humans, TCRbeta sequencing was performed on scalp tissue and on sorted CD4+ and CD8+ peripheral blood T cells from healthy controls and from patients with patchy or totalis/universalis alopecia areata. Patients on tofacitinib were biopsied at baseline and after 4 and 24 weeks of treatment, and several of the patients also had a later scalp biopsy. The study used high-throughput TCRbeta sequencing to examine T cell clonal expansion in alopecia areata, in both the C3H/HeJ mouse model and human patients. The RNA source kit depended on sample type: the PAXgene miRNA kit for fixed scalp, the miRNeasy kit for PBMCs, and the RNeasy kit for mouse skin. Amplification of TCRbeta CDR3 regions was done by immunoSEQ multiplex PCR using 35 Vbeta forward primers and 13 Jbeta reverse primers.

At the junction V is shortened by 0 bases and J by 5 bases, with 4 bases in between. There are 12 amino acids in the CDR3, from cysteine to phenylalanine inclusive. Left in the record is the CDR3 DNA by itself, 36 bases read in frame from the first base. CDR1 and CDR2 are drawn from the germline V gene: MGHRA, YSYEKL. The library was built by means of the immunoSEQ multiplex PCR assay. RNA was extracted from all samples and reverse transcribed into cDNA as template for TCR sequencing. First-strand cDNA was synthesized using SuperScript III with a 2:1 mix of oligo-dT and random hexamers. Amplification bias was assessed with a synthetic immune receptor repertoire, and residual bias was removed computationally. In the authors' own workflow: Raw reads were preprocessed to remove errors, and CDR3 was defined by IMGT conventions from the conserved cysteine to phenylalanine. Clonality was computed as 1 minus the Shannon entropy, with the entropy normalized by log2 of the number of productive unique TCRs. Scalp TCRbeta sequences were cross-referenced with sorted blood CD4 and CD8 repertoires so that the CD4 or CD8 identity of scalp clones could be inferred. The immuneACCESS repertoire file appears here via TCRdb, limited to in-frame rearrangements. These files lack a portion of the clones; in checked studies, under half of the deficit traces to unresolved V genes, and the cause of the others is not known. V and J calls and clone size come straight from that table; D and trimming were deduced from the DNA. The sample profile shows more than 95,000 clones; about 59% of them were found once. In total, the top ten clones hold 5.7% of the sample.

General conclusions and limits of the study: Lesional scalp, especially in alopecia totalis/universalis, showed higher clonality and more expanded CD8+ clones than normal scalp, suggesting antigenic drive. Because the treated cohort was small and had only one nonresponder, larger studies are needed to examine links between baseline CD8+ expansion and response. During tofacitinib treatment, many expanded lesional clones stuck around in both scalp and blood, and this persistence may partly explain why relapse happens after treatment is stopped. TCR sequences shared between patients were less clear than in mice, possibly partly because of HLA diversity in the patient population. With tofacitinib, both scalp clonality and the number of expanded CD8+ clones among the top 100 scalp clones went down significantly. Unlike mouse skin, where gammadelta T cells dominate, normal human skin contains resident alphabeta T cells that get sequenced too, which complicates analysis of the scalp TCR repertoire.

About this clone: Its antigen is currently not known. Base qualities were left out, and no much larger clone turns up one base away.

This sample's time point label indicates: roughly 27 days on oral tofacitinib. In light of the paper, this sample's treatment or condition label describes: oral pan-JAK inhibitor, 5-10 mg twice daily. Lesional scalp punch biopsies and peripheral blood were obtained from alopecia areata patients. After PBMCs were isolated by density centrifugation and stained for CD3, CD4 and CD8, a FACSAria was used to sort CD4+ and CD8+ T cells. Sequenced material: CD4+ T cells sorted from blood, taken at week 4, from a patient treated with tofacitinib. The chain is encoded by TRBV4-1 joined to TRBJ2-5, with no confidently assigned D gene. The origin of this receptor is a human donor with alopecia areata. The DNA is TGCGCCAGCAGCCAAGAAAGGGAGACCCAGTACTTC. Its translation reads: CASSQERETQYF.